These 27 T cell receptor beta chains originate from one sample sequenced in a study of T-cell memory formation after mild COVID-19. Via MiXCR, TCRdb re-called the 5' RACE reads, giving one row per CDR3 protein. The sample gives about 310,000 distinct CDR3 sequences, roughly a fifth of which show up once; around 21% is in the top ten. Sequencing input: PBMCs or a T cell subset sorted from them (not recorded which). These receptors originate from a man aged 18-30 years who had mild COVID-19 (a few samples of this study predate the infection). Cell type and time point are not known.

The chain uses TRBV2 and TRBJ2-7; 10 positions match TRBD1. V gave up 6 bases and J gave up 5 bases; unmatched junction bases: 4. The CDR3 has 13 residues. Germline loops: CDR1 SNHLY, CDR2 FYNNEI. The CDR3 coding sequence is TGTGCCAGCAGGGGACAGGGGTACGACGAGCAGTACTTC. Translated: CASRGQGYDEQYF. The variable domain in full, completed from reference TRBV2 and TRBJ2-7, reads EPEVTQTPSHQVTQMGQEVILRCVPISNHLYFYWYRQILGQKVEFLVSFYNNEISEKSEIFDDQFSVERPDGSNFTLKIRSTKLEDSAMYFCASRGQGYDEQYFGPGTRLTVT.

The table lists this clonotype with a few counts. V usage is TRBV7-6 and J usage is TRBJ2-7; D is ambiguous. V was shortened by 1 base and J by 0 bases, with 7 bases between the two germline ends. Germline CDR1 and CDR2: SGHVS and FNYEAQ. The CDR3 contains 14 residues. The CDR3 loop is CASSLERSSYEQYF. The CDR3 DNA reads as TGTGCCAGCAGCTTAGAGAGGAGCTCCTACGAGCAGTACTTC.

This sequence joins TRBV4-2 and TRBJ2-4; 7 bases match TRBD2. Trimming at V came to 1 base and at J to 2 bases, leaving 11 bases not matched to a gene. This CDR3 region has 18 residues. Germline CDR1 LGHNA, CDR2 YNFKEQ. The CDR3 DNA follows: TGTGCCAGCAGCCAAGGGGGGGGAAGTACCTGGTCCAAAAACATTCAGTACTTC. Protein sequence: CASSQGGGSTWSKNIQYF.

This clonotype turned up a few times. The rearrangement links TRBV7-7 to TRBJ2-3, with 8 nucleotides matching TRBD1. Looked up from germline, CDR1 is SSHAT and CDR2 is FNYEAQ (reference sequence). The V segment lost 5 bases and the J segment 6 bases; nucleotides outside the gene matches: 10. The CDR3 sequence is 15 residues long. The CDR3 coding sequence is TGTGCCAGCAGCCAGACAGGGGCCCTAACGGATACGCAGTATTTT. Translation: CASSQTGALTDTQYF.

The chain recombines TRBV28 with TRBJ2-5, with D possibly TRBD2 on 6 matching bases. Germline values: CDR1 MDHEN, CDR2 SYDVKM. This CDR3 comprises 15 residues. V shed 6 bases and J shed 5 bases, with 19 bases lying between them. The DNA for the CDR3 is TGTGCCAGCAGCCCAAGGAGGACCAGCGGGGAGACCCAGTACTTC. It specifies CASSPRRTSGETQYF.

This clonotype was counted between two and nine times. This chain joins TRBV4-3 and TRBJ1-1; tentative D call: TRBD1 (5 bases). V shed 0 bases and J shed 3 bases, with 11 bases lying between them. The V gene's germline CDR1 is LGHNA and CDR2 YSLEER. The CDR3 length is 15 residues. The CDR3 sequence is CASSQDLGGDTEAFF. For the CDR3, the DNA is TGCGCCAGCAGCCAAGATCTTGGGGGGGACACTGAAGCTTTCTTT.

The V call is TRBV6-2 or TRBV6-3, the J call TRBJ1-4; D might be TRBD1 (5 bases). Germline CDR1 is MNHEY and CDR2 is SVGEGT. V gave up 6 bases and J gave up 6 bases, with 14 bases separating them. This CDR3 comprises 14 residues. The CDR3, as DNA: TGTGCCAGCAGACGGCGGGGACTTTATGAAAAACTGTTTTTT. Translated: CASRRRGLYEKLFF.

This clonotype was picked up a small number of times. The chain combines TRBV2 with TRBJ1-1; D gene ambiguous. CDR3 length equals 13 residues. Per the germline V gene, CDR1 is SNHLY and CDR2 is FYNNEI. V gave up 2 bases and J gave up 4 bases, with 8 bases separating them. The CDR3 DNA sequence: TGTGCCAGCAGTGAATCGGGGATCACTGAAGCTTTCTTT. Protein sequence: CASSESGITEAFF. The variable domain in full, completed from reference TRBV2 and TRBJ1-1, reads EPEVTQTPSHQVTQMGQEVILRCVPISNHLYFYWYRQILGQKVEFLVSFYNNEISEKSEIFDDQFSVERPDGSNFTLKIRSTKLEDSAMYFCASSESGITEAFFGQGTRLTVV.

The chain links TRBV15 to TRBJ1-6, with D uncertain. CDR1 and CDR2 from the germline V gene are LNHNV and YYDKDF (reference sequence). The CDR3 is 16 residues long. V was clipped by 0 bases and J by 4 bases, with 10 bases between them. The CDR3 DNA is TGTGCCACCAGCAGAGATAACGGCGGGTATAATTCACCCCTCCACTTT. Translating gives CATSRDNGGYNSPLHF. Drawing the rest from reference TRBV15 and TRBJ1-6, the complete variable domain is DAMVIQNPRYQVTQFGKPVTLSCSQTLNHNVMYWYQQKSSQAPKLLFHYYDKDFNNEADTPDNFQSRRPNTSFCFLDIRSPGLGDTAMYLCATSRDNGGYNSPLHFGNGTRLTVT.

The table lists this clonotype with a few counts. This rearrangement joins TRBV11-2 to TRBJ1-1; TRBD1 might be the D (6 bases). Trimming took off 9 bases at V and 8 bases at J, with 13 bases between the two ends. The V gene's germline CDR1 is SGHAT and CDR2 FQNNGV. The CDR3 has 11 amino acids. CDR3 in DNA: TGTGCCAGGGAGAACGGACAGGAAGCTTTCTTT. Translating it yields CARENGQEAFF.

This clonotype was counted at least ten times. The rearrangement uses TRBV7-9 and TRBJ1-1; TRBD1 is a possible D gene (6 bases). Germline V gene lookup returns CDR1 SEHNR and CDR2 FQNEAQ (reference sequence). CDR3 size: 13 residues. V was trimmed by 4 bases and J by 10 bases, leaving 16 bases between them. The CDR3 spells CASSYSGDSPAFF. CDR3 sequence (DNA): TGTGCCAGCAGCTACTCAGGGGATTCCCCAGCTTTCTTT. The variable domain in full, with the rest retrieved from reference TRBV7-9 and TRBJ1-1, is DTGVSQNPRHKITKRGQNVTFRCDPISEHNRLYWYRQTLGQGPEFLTYFQNEAQLEKSRLLSDRFSAERPKGSFSTLEIQRTEQGDSAMYLCASSYSGDSPAFFGQGTRLTVV.

This sequence joins TRBV7-2 and TRBJ2-3; 10 bases are shared with TRBD2. Germline CDR1 and CDR2: SGHTA and FQGNSA. There are 16 residues in the CDR3. Trimming at V came to 2 bases and at J to 7 bases, leaving 9 bases not matched to a gene. The CDR3, as DNA: TGTGCCAGCAGCTTACCATCTAGCGGGGGCCACTATACGCAGTATTTT. Translating it yields CASSLPSSGGHYTQYF.

The J gene is TRBJ1-4, the V gene TRBV15; D gene ambiguous. The CDR3 runs to 16 residues. Deletions cut 0 bases from V and 7 bases from J, with 15 bases between. Germline lookup yields CDR1 LNHNV and CDR2 YYDKDF (reference sequence). This chain's CDR3 is CATSRDKGRIGEKLFF. The CDR3 DNA sequence: TGTGCCACCAGCAGAGATAAAGGGAGGATCGGTGAAAAACTGTTTTTT.

The chain recombines TRBV15 with TRBJ1-5; a possible D gene is TRBD1 (6 bases). V lost 4 bases to trimming and J lost 7 bases, with 11 bases between them. The CDR3 has 13 residues. CDR1 and CDR2 from the germline V gene are LNHNV and YYDKDF (reference sequence). The CDR3 coding sequence is TGTGCCACCAGCAACGGGGGCGGACAGCCCCAGCATTTT. Protein sequence: CATSNGGGQPQHF. Supplemented by reference TRBV15 and TRBJ1-5, the full variable domain reads DAMVIQNPRYQVTQFGKPVTLSCSQTLNHNVMYWYQQKSSQAPKLLFHYYDKDFNNEADTPDNFQSRRPNTSFCFLDIRSPGLGDTAMYLCATSNGGGQPQHFGDGTRLSIL.

The chain uses TRBV12-3 or TRBV12-4 and TRBJ1-2, with D possibly TRBD1 on 6 matching bases. V was shortened by 2 bases and J by 7 bases, with 8 bases between the two germline ends. This CDR3 is 12 amino acids long. CDR3 coding DNA: TGTGCCAGCAGTTTAAGGGGGGTTGGCTACACCTTC. Its translation is CASSLRGVGYTF.

This chain links TRBV5-5 with TRBJ1-1; D is undetermined. In germline, CDR1 is SGHKS, CDR2 YYEKEE (reference sequence). CDR3 size: 12 residues. The V end was cut by 2 bases, the J end by 6 bases, with 8 bases between. The CDR3 reads CASSFGPAEAFF. The CDR3 nucleotides read TGTGCCAGCAGCTTCGGTCCGGCTGAAGCTTTCTTT.

The rearrangement joins TRBV24-1 to TRBJ2-5, with D perhaps matching TRBD1 or TRBD2 (5 bases each). The V end was cut by 5 bases, the J end by 7 bases, with 10 bases between. The CDR3 contains 12 residues. CDR1 and CDR2 (germline): KGHDR, SFDVKD. CDR3 in amino acids: CATSGSRGTQYF. In DNA form, the CDR3 reads TGTGCCACCAGTGGGTCGAGGGGGACCCAGTACTTC.

The chain couples TRBV7-8 to TRBJ2-1; D is ambiguous. CDR3 length: 11 amino acids. Germline V CDR1 and CDR2: SGHVS, FQNEAQ. V lost 5 bases and J 9 bases, leaving 8 bases between the germline ends. The CDR3 spells CASSPMGEQFF. The CDR3 DNA follows: TGTGCCAGCAGCCCCATGGGTGAGCAGTTCTTC.

This clonotype has a handful of counts. The chain carries TRBV12-3 or TRBV12-4 and TRBJ2-7; D gene uncertain. V was pared by 6 bases and J by 6 bases, with 12 bases between. This CDR3 region has 12 residues. The CDR3: CASSLRFLEQYF. The DNA for the CDR3 is TGTGCCAGCAGCTTAAGGTTCCTCGAGCAGTACTTC.

The chain carries TRBV7-2 and TRBJ1-2; 10 bases map to TRBD1. The V and J ends lost 5 bases and 7 bases, in that order; junction bases with no gene match: 7. This CDR3 has 14 residues. In germline, CDR1 is SGHTA, CDR2 FQGNSA. CDR3 amino acids: CASSVDRGRVGYTF. The CDR3 DNA reads TGTGCCAGCAGCGTTGACAGGGGGCGTGTTGGCTACACCTTC.

This clonotype has just a few counts. The J gene is TRBJ2-4, the V gene TRBV5-1, with 9 bases matching TRBD1. V trimming: 4 bases; J trimming: 0 bases; junction bases outside the gene matches: 11. CDR3 length: 18 residues. The V gene's germline CDR1 is SGHRS and CDR2 YFSETQ. CDR3: CASSQRTGDAIAKNIQYF. The CDR3 DNA reads TGCGCCAGCAGCCAACGGACAGGGGACGCTATAGCCAAAAACATTCAGTACTTC.

This clonotype was counted a few times. The V gene is TRBV6-2 or TRBV6-3, the J gene TRBJ2-2; D is undetermined. From germline, CDR1 is MNHEY and CDR2 SVGEGT. CDR3 length: 14 residues. V lost 6 bases and J lost 2, with 10 bases in between. The CDR3 nucleotides read TGTGCCAGCAGCTACGGTCCAAACACCGGGGAGCTGTTTTTT. This codes for CASSYGPNTGELFF.

This clonotype occurred a few times. This chain links TRBV19 with TRBJ2-1; TRBD2 might be the D (5 bases). CDR3 length equals 15 residues. CDR1 is LNHDA and CDR2 is SQIVND in the germline V gene (reference sequence). V gave up 4 bases and J gave up 8 bases, with 18 bases separating them. The CDR3 DNA follows: TGTGCCAGTAGTAAAGCGGTCCTCCTTTTAGATGAGCAGTTCTTC. This gives the protein CASSKAVLLLDEQFF.

This sequence joins TRBV13 and TRBJ2-4, with no clear D. The V gene's germline CDR1 is PRHDT and CDR2 FYEKMQ (reference sequence). This CDR3 has 15 residues. V was shortened by 1 base and J by 1 base, with 8 bases between the two germline ends. The CDR3 reads CASSLDGYAKNIQYF. The CDR3 DNA reads as TGTGCCAGCAGCTTAGATGGGTATGCCAAAAACATTCAGTACTTC.

This clonotype was detected many times. The chain recombines TRBV7-9 with TRBJ2-7; possibly TRBD2 for D (6 bases). Trimming shortened V by 5 bases and J by 7 bases, and 18 bases separated the two germline ends. CDR3 length: 14 amino acids. Germline CDR1 and CDR2: SEHNR and FQNEAQ (reference sequence). The CDR3 DNA is TGTGCCAGCAGCGCGGGACGGTCACAGAAGGAGCAGTACTTC. Protein: CASSAGRSQKEQYF.

The chain recombines TRBV7-2 with TRBJ1-6; perhaps TRBD1 as D (6 bases). Germline assignment: CDR1 SGHTA and CDR2 FQGNSA. The V end was cut by 7 bases, the J end by 3 bases, with 13 bases between. The CDR3 is made up of 15 amino acids. The CDR3 is CASNLAQGYNSPLHF. Here the CDR3 DNA reads TGTGCCAGCAACCTGGCACAGGGCTATAATTCACCCCTCCACTTT. Based on the CDR3 plus reference TRBV7-2 and TRBJ1-6, the full variable domain is GAGVSQSPSNKVTEKGKDVELRCDPISGHTALYWYRQSLGQGLEFLIYFQGNSAPDKSGLPSDRFSAERTGGSVSTLTIQRTQQEDSAVYLCASNLAQGYNSPLHFGNGTRLTVT.

The chain combines TRBV4-3 with TRBJ2-1; 8 nucleotides match TRBD2. The V gene end was trimmed by 2 bases and the J gene end by 0 bases; junction bases not matched to a gene: 9. This CDR3 is 18 amino acids long. Germline CDR1 reads LGHNA; CDR2 reads YSLEER. CDR3 in DNA: TGCGCCAGCAGCCAAATACTTAGCGGGGAGAGCTCCTACAATGAGCAGTTCTTC. This codes for CASSQILSGESSYNEQFF.